This T cell receptor beta chain was captured by sequencing in a study of blood T cell repertoires in COVID-19. Study as a whole: PBMCs, B-cell-depleted T cells, or T cells provided the cDNA or gDNA that made up the material.

A Seattle source enrolled patients during active infection and followed them longitudinally. The length of the CDR3 is 18 residues. J was trimmed by 7 bases and V by 0 bases; bases with no gene match: 14. CDR1 is MNHEY, CDR2 SVGEGT, per germline. This clone was found once. The repertoire was sequenced with immunoSEQ multiplex PCR; TCRdb's copy has only in-frame clones and lacks some. The sample carries approximately 80,000 clones, approximately 85% recorded once. V usage is TRBV6-2 or TRBV6-3 and J usage is TRBJ2-5; TRBD2 matches 10 bases. The receptor was isolated from a man between 45 and 60 years old with COVID-19, enrolled during active disease. The source material was peripheral blood. CDR3: CASSYSSAGGPRQGTQYF. DNA of the CDR3: TGTGCCAGCAGTTACTCATCAGCGGGAGGGCCGAGACAGGGGACCCAGTACTTC.